One sample yielded the 30 T cell receptor beta chains listed below, sequenced in a study of T cells in Graves' hyperthyroidism and ophthalmopathy. TCR beta CDR3 regions were amplified from RNA transcripts. The HTBI primer set served for first-round RT-PCR of the TCR CDR3. Each CDR3 protein is one row after TCRdb ran MiXCR on the multiplex PCR reads. The sample yields 500,000 to 800,000 distinct CDR3 sequences, roughly 14% seen once. The sequenced sample consisted of blood. These receptors all stem from a woman aged 50 to 60 with Graves' ophthalmopathy.

This clonotype was seen ten or more times. The rearrangement joins TRBV20-1 to TRBJ2-1; D could derive from TRBD1 or TRBD2 (5 bases each). V was cut by 5 bases and J by 9 bases, with 14 bases left in between. Germline CDR1 reads DFQATT; CDR2 reads SNEGSKA (reference sequence). This CDR3 is built from 12 residues. For the CDR3, the DNA is TGCAGTGCTGGACTTTTTGGGGGTGAGCAGTTCTTC. Translation: CSAGLFGGEQFF.

The chain links TRBV4-3 to TRBJ1-2, with a possible D match to TRBD1 (5 bases). The V gene lost 0 bases and the J gene lost 4 bases, with 12 bases spanning the gap. The CDR3 contains 15 residues. The germline V gene has CDR1 LGHNA and CDR2 YSLEER. CDR3 DNA sequence: TGCGCCAGCAGCCAAGATGTTCAGGGAACCTATGGCTACACCTTC. Translation: CASSQDVQGTYGYTF.

The chain has TRBV7-3 and TRBJ1-2, with D uncertain. The CDR3 contains 11 residues. Per germline, CDR1 SGHTA and CDR2 FQGTGA. V lost 10 bases to trimming and J lost 4 bases, with 10 bases between them. DNA of the CDR3: TGTGCCACCCGTGGTCCCTATGGCTACACCTTC. This translates into CATRGPYGYTF.

This clonotype was detected a few times. The rearrangement links TRBV4-2 to TRBJ2-3; 7 bases line up with TRBD1. The CDR3 length is 15 residues. Germline CDR1 reads LGHNA; CDR2 reads YNFKEQ. The J segment lost 2 bases and the V segment lost 0 bases, leaving 2 bases of the junction unmatched. In DNA form, the CDR3 reads TGTGCCAGCAGCCAAGAGGGACAGACCACAGATACGCAGTATTTT. Protein product: CASSQEGQTTDTQYF.

The chain couples TRBV19 to TRBJ1-1, with D hard to call. Germline CDR1 is LNHDA and CDR2 is SQIVND (reference sequence). Trimming shortened V by 1 base and J by 2 bases, and 8 bases separated the two germline ends. The CDR3 covers 14 residues. CDR3 in amino acids: CASSIVTGNTEAFF. CDR3 DNA: TGTGCCAGTAGTATAGTGACGGGTAACACTGAAGCTTTCTTT.

V and J are TRBV9 and TRBJ2-2; D not certain. This CDR3 has 18 residues. Trimming left V 0 bases short and J 0 bases short, with 15 bases between. Looked up from germline, CDR1 is SGDLS and CDR2 is YYNGEE. For the CDR3, the DNA is TGTGCCAGCAGCGTAGCTGTTGGACGACGGTCGAACACCGGGGAGCTGTTTTTT. This translates into CASSVAVGRRSNTGELFF.

The chain joins TRBV7-8 to TRBJ1-5, with D unclear. This CDR3 has 16 amino acids. V was clipped by 1 base and J by 0 bases, with 10 bases between them. CDR1 and CDR2 from the germline V gene are SGHVS and FQNEAQ. The CDR3 sequence: CASSLEGKYSNQPQHF. The CDR3 region has the DNA TGTGCCAGCAGCTTAGAAGGGAAATATAGCAATCAGCCCCAGCATTTT.

This clonotype has ten or more counts. The CDR3 nucleotides are TGTGCCAGCAGCTTAGGGATCGCTAACTATGGCTACACCTTC. Translation gives CASSLGIANYGYTF. V and J are TRBV7-2 and TRBJ1-2; D is unclear. Germline lookup yields CDR1 SGHTA and CDR2 FQGNSA. The CDR3 runs to 14 residues. The V end lost 1 base, the J end lost 0 bases, and 6 bases lay between the germline ends.

This clonotype was counted at least ten times. The chain joins TRBV6-1 to TRBJ1-6, with TRBD1 identical over 8 bases. CDR3 length: 17 residues. CDR1 and CDR2 (germline): MNHNS, SASEGT. Losses at the gene ends were 5 bases for V and 0 bases for J; bases not matched to a gene: 6. CDR3 nucleotide sequence: TGTGCCAGCAGTCGCCGGGACAGGAGCTCCTATAATTCACCCCTCCACTTT. This translates into CASSRRDRSSYNSPLHF.

The table lists this clonotype with a few counts. J is TRBJ2-1 and V is TRBV6-9; D is possibly TRBD1 (6 bases). The V and J ends lost 3 bases and 8 bases respectively, with 17 bases between them. CDR3 size: 15 residues. Germline CDR1 reads MNHGY; CDR2 reads SVAAGI. CDR3 DNA sequence: TGTGCCAGCAGTTACCACGGACAGACTATCCATGAGCAGTTCTTC. Protein: CASSYHGQTIHEQFF.

At least ten counts were recorded for this clonotype. V and J are TRBV28 and TRBJ2-1; TRBD2 matches at 7 bases. The J segment lost 9 bases and the V segment lost 0 bases, leaving 8 bases of the junction unmatched. The CDR3 runs 15 residues. Germline V gene data show CDR1 as MDHEN and CDR2 as SYDVKM. Written as DNA, the CDR3 is TGTGCCAGCAGTTTATGGTCGGGAGGCCTCCTTGAGCAGTTCTTC. Translating it yields CASSLWSGGLLEQFF.

This clonotype was counted between two and nine times. The chain employs TRBV11-3 and TRBJ1-2; D is ambiguous. The CDR3 has 14 residues. The germline gives CDR1 SGHNT, CDR2 YENEEA. V lost 2 bases to trimming and J lost 5 bases, with 12 bases between them. Here the CDR3 reads CASSLPATFYGYTF. As DNA, the CDR3 is TGTGCCAGCAGCTTACCCGCGACGTTTTATGGCTACACCTTC. The full variable domain, its missing parts supplied by reference TRBV11-3 and TRBJ1-2, is EAGVVQSPRYKIIEKKQPVAFWCNPISGHNTLYWYLQNLGQGPELLIRYENEEAVDDSQLPKDRFSAERLKGVDSTLKIQPAELGDSAVYLCASSLPATFYGYTFGSGTRLTVV.

J is TRBJ2-7 and V is TRBV28; 10 bases align to TRBD2. The CDR3 contains 14 residues. V shed 3 bases, J shed 6 bases, and the junction held 5 bases outside the gene matches. CDR1 is MDHEN and CDR2 is SYDVKM in the germline V gene. In DNA, the CDR3 is TGTGCCAGCAGTTTTTCGGGACTAGCGTTCGAGCAGTACTTC. Its translation: CASSFSGLAFEQYF. Full variable domain (remainder filled in from reference TRBV28 and TRBJ2-7): DVKVTQSSRYLVKRTGEKVFLECVQDMDHENMFWYRQDPGLGLRLIYFSYDVKMKEKGDIPEGYSVSREKKERFSLILESASTNQTSMYLCASSFSGLAFEQYFGPGTRLTVT.

This clonotype was detected many times. The rearrangement uses TRBV9 and TRBJ2-5; no reliable D call. The V end lost 0 bases, the J end lost 2 bases, and 8 bases lay between the germline ends. CDR1 is SGDLS and CDR2 is YYNGEE in the germline V gene. The CDR3 totals 14 residues. The CDR3 nucleotides are TGTGCCAGCAGCGTAGGTGCAGTTCAAGAGACCCAGTACTTC. As protein: CASSVGAVQETQYF.

The CDR3 nucleotides read TGTGCCAGCAGCTTCGGGCGGGGGTTGACCTACGAGCAGTACTTC. This gives the protein CASSFGRGLTYEQYF. The chain joins TRBV9 to TRBJ2-7, with 7 bases matching TRBD2. CDR3 length equals 15 residues. With V trimmed by 4 bases and J by 2 bases, 9 bases remained unmatched. Looked up from germline, CDR1 is SGDLS and CDR2 is YYNGEE.

In the case of this clonotype: Possible read error: a much larger clone is one base away. CDR3 in amino acids: CASGFVGAGQPQHF. The CDR3 nucleotides are TGTGCCAGCGGTTTTGTGGGTGCAGGGCAGCCCCAGCATTTT. The rearrangement joins TRBV28 to TRBJ1-5, with a weak D call TRBD1 (5 bases). Germline V gives CDR1 MDHEN, CDR2 SYDVKM. The CDR3 loop spans 14 amino acids.

This clonotype has only a few counts. V is TRBV24-1 and J is TRBJ2-1; 10 bases align to TRBD2. Germline V lookup: CDR1 KGHDR, CDR2 SFDVKD. V gave up 8 bases and J gave up 6 bases; unmatched junction bases: 6. The CDR3 extends over 14 amino acids. In nucleotides, the CDR3 is TGTGCCACCATATCTAGCGGGAGAGGCAATGAGCAGTTCTTC. As protein: CATISSGRGNEQFF.

This clonotype was counted only a few times. The chain uses TRBV6-1 and TRBJ1-3, with TRBD1 matching over 12 bases. Trimming cost V 6 bases and J 4 bases; bases outside gene matches: 10. Germline-derived CDR1 and CDR2 are MNHNS and SASEGT. The CDR3 is 17 amino acids. CDR3 sequence: CASRDGTGGAEGNTIYF. The CDR3 DNA is TGTGCCAGCAGAGACGGGACAGGGGGCGCAGAAGGAAACACCATATATTTT.

This clonotype has more than one count but fewer than ten. J is TRBJ2-2 and V is TRBV6-9; TRBD2 is a possible D gene (5 bases). There are 16 residues in the CDR3. V was pared by 4 bases and J by 0 bases, with 12 bases between. The germline V gene encodes CDR1 MNHGY and CDR2 SVAAGI. CDR3 residues: CASSLAGGPNTGELFF. The DNA of the CDR3 is TGTGCCAGCAGTTTGGCAGGAGGACCGAACACCGGGGAGCTGTTTTTT.

This clonotype was counted many times. V usage is TRBV12-3 or TRBV12-4 and J usage is TRBJ2-1; D possibly corresponds to TRBD2 (5 bases). The CDR3 is 17 residues long. The V end was cut by 6 bases, the J end by 0 bases, with 18 bases between. CDR3 residues: CASSLLGGSSSYNEQFF. Here the CDR3 DNA reads TGTGCCAGCAGCCTCCTTGGAGGTTCCAGCTCCTACAATGAGCAGTTCTTC.

This clonotype was picked up many times. This chain joins TRBV19 and TRBJ1-5, with a possible D match to TRBD1 (5 bases). The CDR3 is 18 amino acids. Germline CDR1 is LNHDA and CDR2 is SQIVND (reference sequence). Trimming cost V 3 bases and J 2 bases, with 20 bases left between them. CDR3 nucleotides: TGTGCCAGTAGTATCACCCATGGGGTCGGAGGGGGCAATCAGCCCCAGCATTTT. Encoded protein: CASSITHGVGGGNQPQHF.

This clonotype was seen more than once but under ten times. At one end the junction does not follow the germline gene, possibly because of a read error. This chain connects TRBV2 to TRBJ2-1; 9 positions agree with TRBD2. CDR1 is SNHLY and CDR2 is FYNNEI in the germline V gene. The CDR3 runs to 15 residues. CDR3 nucleotides: TGTGCCGGCAGTGAACGGGCTAGCGGGAACAATGAGCAGTTCTTC. It yields the protein CAGSERASGNNEQFF.

This clonotype appeared many times. The genes are TRBV28 and TRBJ2-1, with 9 bases matching TRBD1. V lost 3 bases and J lost 2; bases outside the gene matches: 5. Germline CDR1 reads MDHEN; CDR2 reads SYDVKM. The length of the CDR3 is 16 residues. CDR3 sequence reads: CASSFLDRGPYNEQFF. CDR3 nucleotides: TGTGCCAGCAGTTTTCTGGACAGGGGACCCTACAATGAGCAGTTCTTC.

The sample holds many counts of this clonotype. The rearrangement links TRBV10-3 to TRBJ2-1; the D is unclear. CDR3 length equals 13 residues. Germline V lookup: CDR1 ENHRY, CDR2 SYGVKD. V gave up 6 bases and J gave up 2 bases, with 8 bases separating them. The CDR3 sequence: CAIRPGPYNEQFF. The CDR3 DNA follows: TGTGCCATCAGGCCGGGCCCCTACAATGAGCAGTTCTTC.

The sample holds many counts of this clonotype. The rearrangement uses TRBV7-9 and TRBJ2-2; D might be TRBD2 (6 bases). The V and J ends lost 4 bases and 5 bases respectively, with 11 bases between them. This CDR3 is built from 14 residues. From germline, CDR1 is SEHNR and CDR2 FQNEAQ (reference sequence). The CDR3 spells CASSSHSGTGELFF. The DNA for the CDR3 is TGTGCCAGCAGCTCACATAGCGGTACCGGGGAGCTGTTTTTT.

This clonotype was seen many times. This chain connects TRBV5-5 to TRBJ2-2; possibly TRBD2 for D (6 bases). V shed 5 bases and J shed 3 bases, with 14 bases lying between them. Germline V gene lookup returns CDR1 SGHKS and CDR2 YYEKEE (reference sequence). The CDR3 length is 15 residues. This CDR3 is CASSDDREYTGELFF. The DNA for the CDR3 is TGTGCCAGCAGTGACGATCGGGAGTACACCGGGGAGCTGTTTTTT.

In its sample, this clonotype was seen many times. V usage is TRBV11-2 and J usage is TRBJ2-7; D perhaps matches TRBD2 (7 bases). Trimming shortened V by 5 bases and J by 7 bases, and 18 bases separated the two germline ends. Germline V gene lookup returns CDR1 SGHAT and CDR2 FQNNGV. The CDR3 loop spans 14 amino acids. DNA for the CDR3: TGTGCCAGCAGCCCCTACCGGGGGGCAGAGGAGCAGTACTTC. Protein: CASSPYRGAEEQYF.

This clonotype was recorded at least ten times. The V and J genes are TRBV7-3 and TRBJ2-6; the D call may be TRBD1 or TRBD2 (5 bases each). The CDR3 length is 17 residues. The germline V gene encodes CDR1 SGHTA and CDR2 FQGTGA. The V and J ends lost 3 bases and 2 bases respectively, with 14 bases between them. CDR3 sequence (DNA): TGTGCCAGCAGCTTTGCCGATAGAGGGGCTGGGGCCAACGTCCTGACTTTC. Its translation: CASSFADRGAGANVLTF.

This clonotype showed up many times. This chain links TRBV11-2 with TRBJ2-1, with D unclear. This CDR3 is 13 amino acids long. Germline lookup yields CDR1 SGHAT and CDR2 FQNNGV. V was pared by 0 bases and J by 7 bases, with 7 bases between. CDR3 protein: CASSLERLNEQFF. The DNA for the CDR3 is TGTGCCAGCAGCTTAGAACGCCTAAATGAGCAGTTCTTC.

This sequence joins TRBV7-9 and TRBJ2-7; D is perhaps TRBD1 or TRBD2 (5 bases each). The CDR3 is 15 residues long. Germline assignment: CDR1 SEHNR and CDR2 FQNEAQ (reference sequence). V lost 5 bases, J lost 2 bases, and 16 bases lay in between. The chain's CDR3 is CASSPGQGFTYEQYF. The CDR3 coding sequence is TGTGCCAGCAGCCCGGGGCAGGGCTTCACCTACGAGCAGTACTTC.